A single sample gave rise to the 3 T cell receptor beta chains below, sequenced in a study of STAT3 mutations in large granular lymphocyte leukemia. Their recognized antigens are unknown. The study's findings and limits: At least one immunodominant TCR beta clonotype appeared in every T-cell large granular lymphocyte leukemia patient.

Assay: immunoSEQ multiplex PCR; the TCRdb copy retains only in-frame clones and omits some. The data contain about 20,000 clones, 92% of them singletons. The sequencing sample was made of peripheral blood mononuclear cells. Every receptor here comes from a man aged 55-75 years with T-cell large granular lymphocyte leukemia. Some clones in this sample may be carry-over from other donors' samples.

The chain links TRBV4-1 to TRBJ2-3, with D tentatively TRBD1 (5 bases). Deletions cut 1 base from V and 1 base from J, with 9 bases between. Germline assignment: CDR1 MGHRA and CDR2 YSYEKL. The CDR3 spans 15 residues. CDR3 protein: CASSQASQGTDTQYF. The CDR3 DNA reads TGCGCCAGCAGCCAAGCCTCACAGGGCACAGATACGCAGTATTTT.

The gene calls are TRBV28 and TRBJ2-7, with 15 bases matching TRBD2. This CDR3 contains 19 residues. The J segment lost 1 base and the V segment lost 6 bases, leaving 13 bases of the junction unmatched. The V gene's germline CDR1 is MDHEN and CDR2 SYDVKM. CDR3 amino acids: CASRILSGLAGGRSYEQYF. The CDR3 DNA is TGTGCCAGCAGAATCTTAAGTGGACTAGCGGGAGGGCGTTCCTACGAGCAGTACTTC.

This clone was counted a few times. This chain uses TRBV19 with TRBJ1-2, with D possibly being TRBD1 (5 bases). V gave up 3 bases and J gave up 0 bases, with 11 bases separating them. This CDR3 has 15 residues. CDR1 is LNHDA and CDR2 is SQIVND in the germline V gene (reference sequence). CDR3 sequence: CASSIRDLANYGYTF. For the CDR3, the DNA is TGTGCCAGTAGTATCCGGGACCTCGCTAACTATGGCTACACCTTC. The entire variable domain, with the rest obtained from reference TRBV19 and TRBJ1-2, is as follows: DGGITQSPKYLFRKEGQNVTLSCEQNLNHDAMYWYRQDPGQGLRLIYYSQIVNDFQKGDIAEGYSVSREKKESFPLTVTSAQKNPTAFYLCASSIRDLANYGYTFGSGTRLTVV.